The 25 T cell receptor beta chains listed next were all sequenced from one sample in a study of blood T cell repertoires in COVID-19. The data were produced by immunoSEQ multiplex PCR, yet TCRdb's version contains in-frame clones alone and is incomplete. The sample has a few hundred thousand clones, roughly 85% seen once. The source material was PBMCs or T cells enriched from blood (not recorded which). The origin of the receptors is a woman in her thirties or forties with acute COVID-19.

This chain uses TRBV11-2 with TRBJ2-2; tentatively, D is TRBD1 (7 bases). This CDR3 contains 15 residues. The V gene lost 5 bases and the J gene lost 1 base, with 11 bases spanning the gap. CDR1 is SGHAT and CDR2 is FQNNGV in the germline V gene. The CDR3 nucleotides are TGTGCCAGCAGCCCCCAGGGGGGGAACACCGGGGAGCTGTTTTTT. Translation gives CASSPQGGNTGELFF.

This clone was seen a few times. The rearrangement links TRBV7-3 to TRBJ2-7; tentatively, D is TRBD2 (6 bases). V gave up 2 bases and J gave up 6 bases, with 14 bases separating them. The length of the CDR3 is 14 residues. Germline CDR1 reads SGHTA; CDR2 reads FQGTGA. The CDR3 DNA is TGTGCCAGCAGCTTAGGAACTAGCCTTCGCGAGCAGTACTTC. This gives the protein CASSLGTSLREQYF.

The count of this clone is one. V usage is TRBV7-2 and J usage is TRBJ1-4; D possibly corresponds to TRBD1 (5 bases). The CDR3 is 14 residues long. V was clipped by 5 bases and J by 8 bases, with 15 bases between them. CDR1 SGHTA and CDR2 FQGNSA come from the germline V gene. CDR3 in amino acids: CASSPGGVREKLFF. The CDR3 DNA is TGTGCCAGCAGCCCGGGGGGGGTACGGGAAAAACTGTTTTTT.

The chain recombines TRBV6-5 with TRBJ1-1; 7 bases are a match to TRBD1. The V gene's germline CDR1 is MNHEY and CDR2 SVGAGI. Trimming cost V 5 bases and J 4 bases; bases outside gene matches: 10. The CDR3 runs 15 residues. The CDR3 region is CASSRVRGAGTEAFF. The CDR3 DNA reads as TGTGCCAGCAGTCGAGTCAGGGGGGCGGGCACTGAAGCTTTCTTT.

The chain has TRBV27 and TRBJ2-1; the D is unclear. Germline CDR1 MNHEY, CDR2 SMNVEV (reference sequence). This CDR3 comprises 13 residues. The V end was cut by 4 bases, the J end by 10 bases, with 14 bases between. The CDR3 nucleotides read TGTGCCAGCAGTTCCTCGGAGATCGGCGAGCAGTTCTTC. It codes for CASSSSEIGEQFF.

The rearrangement uses TRBV6-6 and TRBJ1-6; D is possibly TRBD1 (6 bases). Germline CDR1 is MNHNY and CDR2 is SVGAGI (reference sequence). The CDR3 extends over 15 amino acids. The V gene lost 2 bases and the J gene lost 12 bases, with 17 bases spanning the gap. CDR3 in amino acids: CASSYPLTGHGPLHF. In DNA, the CDR3 is TGTGCCAGCAGTTACCCCTTAACAGGGCACGGACCCCTCCACTTT.

The V and J genes are TRBV19 and TRBJ2-2, with 8 bases fitting TRBD2. Germline V lookup: CDR1 LNHDA, CDR2 SQIVND (reference sequence). The CDR3 contains 17 residues. The trim removed 3 bases at V and 1 base at J, leaving 7 bases unmatched. CDR3 sequence (DNA): TGTGCCAGTAGTATGGGGAGCGGGAGAAGGAACACCGGGGAGCTGTTTTTT. Its translation: CASSMGSGRRNTGELFF.

The chain carries TRBV7-9 and TRBJ2-2, with D unresolved. Germline V gene sequence: CDR1 SEHNR, CDR2 FQNEAQ (reference sequence). CDR3 length equals 14 residues. V lost 7 bases, J lost 4 bases, and 13 bases lay in between. In nucleotides, the CDR3 is TGTGCCAGCACCTATCTTGGCCTCACCGGGGAGCTGTTTTTT. As protein: CASTYLGLTGELFF.

The rearrangement uses TRBV11-2 and TRBJ2-1, with D perhaps TRBD2 (6 bases). This CDR3 comprises 16 residues. The ends were cut back, 4 bases at V and 6 bases at J, with 19 bases in the middle. Looked up from germline, CDR1 is SGHAT and CDR2 is FQNNGV. CDR3: CASSSHQTRYGNEQFF. CDR3 in DNA: TGTGCCAGCAGCTCCCATCAGACTAGGTATGGCAATGAGCAGTTCTTC.

This chain uses TRBV18 with TRBJ2-3; 7 bases agree with TRBD2. V dropped 2 bases and J dropped 2; count of bases not matched to a gene: 7. This CDR3 has 16 amino acids. Germline V CDR1 and CDR2: KGHSH, LQKENI. The CDR3 nucleotides are TGTGCCAGCTCACCATGGCCAGCGGGGAACACAGATACGCAGTATTTT. As protein: CASSPWPAGNTDTQYF.

The rearrangement uses TRBV28 and TRBJ2-7, with TRBD2 matching over 8 bases. The J segment lost 7 bases and the V segment lost 4 bases, leaving 15 bases of the junction unmatched. The CDR3 has 16 amino acids. CDR1 is MDHEN and CDR2 is SYDVKM in the germline V gene. The CDR3 DNA reads as TGTGCCAGCAGTTCGTCTCCGGGACTAGAATCTGGGGAGCAGTACTTC. It codes for CASSSSPGLESGEQYF.

This chain connects TRBV28 to TRBJ1-5, with a weak D call TRBD1 (5 bases). Germline values: CDR1 MDHEN, CDR2 SYDVKM. The CDR3 loop spans 14 amino acids. Trimming left V 7 bases short and J 3 bases short, with 13 bases between. The CDR3 sequence is CASIPGGYNQPQHF. CDR3 coding DNA: TGTGCCAGCATTCCCGGGGGATACAATCAGCCCCAGCATTTT.

This chain joins TRBV25-1 and TRBJ1-1; D gene uncertain. This CDR3 spans 15 amino acids. Germline-derived CDR1 and CDR2 are MGHDK and SYGVNS. The V end lost 1 base, the J end lost 2 bases, and 11 bases lay between the germline ends. The DNA for the CDR3 is TGTGCCAGCAGTGAATCGGGGATAGGAAACACTGAAGCTTTCTTT. Encoded protein: CASSESGIGNTEAFF.

The V gene is TRBV11-2, the J gene TRBJ2-7; 9 positions agree with TRBD2. Germline CDR1 is SGHAT and CDR2 is FQNNGV. The J segment lost 2 bases and the V segment lost 0 bases, leaving 8 bases of the junction unmatched. The CDR3 runs to 17 residues. The CDR3 here is CASSLDGAGGRAYEQYF. The DNA for the CDR3 is TGTGCCAGCAGCTTAGATGGTGCCGGCGGGAGGGCCTACGAGCAGTACTTC.

A single count supports this clone. The chain links TRBV27 to TRBJ1-1; D unclear. CDR3 length: 15 residues. Trimming left V 2 bases short and J 4 bases short, with 14 bases between. Germline assignment: CDR1 MNHEY and CDR2 SMNVEV (reference sequence). The CDR3 sequence is CASSLPARTPTEAFF. CDR3 nucleotides: TGTGCCAGCAGTTTACCCGCTAGGACTCCCACTGAAGCTTTCTTT.

The chain uses TRBV24-1 and TRBJ2-1; 7 nucleotides line up with TRBD2. Germline loops: CDR1 KGHDR, CDR2 SFDVKD. This CDR3 is built from 13 residues. The trim removed 1 base at V and 12 bases at J, leaving 5 bases unmatched. In DNA form, the CDR3 reads TGTGCCACCAGTGATTTCGGAGCGGGAAGGCAGTTCTTC. As protein: CATSDFGAGRQFF.

The J gene is TRBJ1-5, the V gene TRBV10-2; D is possibly TRBD1 (5 bases). With 3 bases removed from V and 1 base from J, the gap between germline ends came to 7 bases. The CDR3 is 14 amino acids. Germline V gene lookup returns CDR1 WSHSY and CDR2 SAAADI. The CDR3 reads CASSDRVSNQPQHF. The CDR3 coding sequence is TGCGCCAGCAGTGACAGGGTCAGCAATCAGCCCCAGCATTTT.

The chain combines TRBV4-1 with TRBJ1-2, with TRBD1 matching over 8 bases. CDR1 MGHRA and CDR2 YSYEKL come from the germline V gene. V shed 5 bases, J shed 5 bases, and the junction held 10 bases outside the gene matches. This CDR3 has 15 amino acids. The CDR3 reads CASSDGGRGQYGYTF. The DNA for the CDR3 is TGCGCCAGCAGCGACGGGGGCAGGGGGCAATATGGCTACACCTTC.

This rearrangement joins TRBV10-2 to TRBJ2-3; TRBD2 matches 7 bases. CDR1 WSHSY and CDR2 SAAADI come from the germline V gene. The V segment lost 10 bases and the J segment 0 bases; nucleotides outside the gene matches: 13. The CDR3 consists of 16 residues. CDR3 amino acids: CATYKGRAGSTDTQYF. The CDR3, as DNA: TGCGCCACCTATAAAGGGAGGGCCGGGAGCACAGATACGCAGTATTTT.

CDR3 region: CATRGTTGNTIYF. CDR3 in DNA: TGTGCCACCAGGGGGACTACTGGAAACACCATATATTTT. The chain recombines TRBV24-1 with TRBJ1-3, with a tentative D call TRBD1 (5 bases). Germline CDR1 reads KGHDR; CDR2 reads SFDVKD. The CDR3 spans 13 residues. V shed 7 bases and J shed 2 bases, with 8 bases lying between them.

The chain joins TRBV9 to TRBJ2-3, with D maybe TRBD2 (6 bases). Germline V lookup: CDR1 SGDLS, CDR2 YYNGEE. V was clipped by 3 bases and J by 2 bases, with 10 bases between them. The CDR3 sequence is 14 residues long. CDR3 protein: CASSAGGATDTQYF. The DNA of the CDR3 is TGTGCCAGCAGCGCTGGCGGGGCCACAGATACGCAGTATTTT.

With respect to this clone: The same CDR3 can be traced to other DNA sequences in this sample. The chain uses TRBV11-2 and TRBJ2-3; TRBD2 agrees at 8 bases. This CDR3 is 16 amino acids long. The germline V gene encodes CDR1 SGHAT and CDR2 FQNNGV. V shed 3 bases and J 0 bases; nucleotides not matched to a gene: 5. The DNA for the CDR3 is TGTGCCAGCAGCTTGGGTGCGGGAGGTAGCACAGATACGCAGTATTTT. It is translated as CASSLGAGGSTDTQYF.

The gene calls are TRBV24-1 and TRBJ1-2; unclear D gene. The CDR3 consists of 14 residues. Trimming took off 0 bases at V and 2 bases at J, with 6 bases between the two ends. In germline, CDR1 is KGHDR, CDR2 SFDVKD. The CDR3 nucleotides read TGTGCCACCAGTGATTTGGACGGGAACTATGGCTACACCTTC. Translated: CATSDLDGNYGYTF.

V and J are TRBV7-6 and TRBJ1-3; D is ambiguous. The CDR3 is 12 residues long. V dropped 2 bases and J dropped 8 bases, with 7 bases sitting between them. Germline lookup yields CDR1 SGHVS and CDR2 FNYEAQ. For the CDR3, the DNA is TGTGCCAGCAGCTTATTTTCGGACACCATATATTTT. Its protein product is CASSLFSDTIYF. Combining the CDR3 with reference TRBV7-6 and TRBJ1-3 gives the whole variable domain GAGVSQSPRYKVTKRGQDVALRCDPISGHVSLYWYRQALGQGPEFLTYFNYEAQQDKSGLPNDRFSAERPEGSISTLTIQRTEQRDSAMYRCASSLFSDTIYFGEGSWLTVV.

The V call is TRBV11-3, the J call TRBJ1-1; no definite D call. The CDR3 contains 15 residues. The germline V and J ends were trimmed by 2 bases and 1 base, with 11 bases remaining between them. Germline CDR1 and CDR2: SGHNT and YENEEA. The CDR3 nucleotides read TGTGCCAGCAGCTTACCCATCGGAGCGAACACTGAAGCTTTCTTT. It yields the protein CASSLPIGANTEAFF. Full variable domain (remainder filled in from reference TRBV11-3 and TRBJ1-1): EAGVVQSPRYKIIEKKQPVAFWCNPISGHNTLYWYLQNLGQGPELLIRYENEEAVDDSQLPKDRFSAERLKGVDSTLKIQPAELGDSAVYLCASSLPIGANTEAFFGQGTRLTVV.